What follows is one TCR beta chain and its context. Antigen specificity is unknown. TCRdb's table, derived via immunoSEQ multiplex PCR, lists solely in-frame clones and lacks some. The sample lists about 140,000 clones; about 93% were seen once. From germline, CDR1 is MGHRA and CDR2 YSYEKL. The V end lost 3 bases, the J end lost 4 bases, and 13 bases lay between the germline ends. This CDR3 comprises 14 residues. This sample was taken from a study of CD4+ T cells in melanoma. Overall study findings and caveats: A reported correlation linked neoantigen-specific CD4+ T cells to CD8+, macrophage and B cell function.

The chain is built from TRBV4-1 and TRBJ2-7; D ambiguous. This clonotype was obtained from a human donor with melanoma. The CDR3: CASSQAEERYEQYF. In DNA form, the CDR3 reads TGCGCCAGCAGCCAGGCGGAAGAGCGTTACGAGCAGTACTTC.